The T cell receptor (beta chain) under discussion was sequenced for a study of blood T cells in healthy people across ages. PCR was performed a second time for about 6 to 12 cycles using a sample-barcoded 5' primer and a J-beta primer mix. TCRdb analysed the 5' RACE reads with MiXCR anew, one entry per CDR3 protein. The sample shows around 2 million distinct CDR3 sequences, 30% to 40% of them seen only once. With V trimmed by 6 bases and J by 7 bases, 5 bases remained unmatched. This CDR3 region has 14 residues. The chain uses TRBV12-3 or TRBV12-4 and TRBJ2-2; 10 bases fit TRBD1. The clonotype was recovered from a human donor in good health. Material for sequencing was blood. CDR3: CASRGTGVNGELFF. CDR3 bases: TGTGCCAGCAGGGGGACAGGGGTGAACGGGGAGCTGTTTTTT.